The 2 T cell receptor beta chains presented below share a single source sample, sequenced in a study of CD8+CD57+ T cells in acquired aplastic anemia. Patients picked for sequencing had shown CD8+CD57+ cell expansion detected by flow cytometry. Profiling that covered TCR beta VDJ and CDR3 relied on genomic DNA as its template. TCRdb redid the calling of the reads with MiXCR, one entry per CDR3 protein. The sample contains 250,000 to 300,000 distinct CDR3 sequences, roughly 59% of which appear only once. The sample comprised sorted CD4+, CD8+, or CD8+CD57+ T cells (not recorded which) from PBMCs. These receptors originate from a human donor with aplastic anemia.

The rearrangement links TRBV3-1 to TRBJ1-1; a weak D match, TRBD1 (6 bases). The germline CDR1 and CDR2 sequences are LGHDT and YNNKEL (reference sequence). CDR3 length equals 15 residues. Trimming cost V 4 bases and J 6 bases, with 18 bases left between them. The CDR3 loop reads CASSPLRGRRAEAFF. In DNA, the CDR3 is TGTGCCAGCAGCCCCCTCCGGGGGCGCAGGGCTGAAGCTTTCTTT.

This clonotype was detected ten times or more. This chain links TRBV5-8 with TRBJ1-1; 9 nucleotides agree with TRBD1. Losses at the gene ends were 0 bases for V and 1 base for J; bases not matched to a gene: 1. The CDR3 is 15 amino acids. From germline, CDR1 is SGHTS and CDR2 YDEGEE. The DNA of the CDR3 is TGTGCCAGCAGCTTGGGGACAGGGGCGAACACTGAAGCTTTCTTT. It codes for CASSLGTGANTEAFF.